These 3 T cell receptor beta chains originate from one sample sequenced in a study of T cells after posttransplantation cyclophosphamide. Repertoires were generated with immunoSEQ multiplex PCR, while TCRdb's copy carries only in-frame clones and drops some. This repertoire lists about 44,000 clones without singletons; 2% to 3% sits in the top ten. The specimen was PBMCs. These receptors came from a man between 35 and 55 years old in good health, CMV-negative, and a related stem cell transplant donor.

This clone was recorded at least ten times. The gene calls are TRBV10-3 and TRBJ2-3; D gene ambiguous. The CDR3 contains 13 residues. In germline, CDR1 is ENHRY, CDR2 SYGVKD. The V end lost 5 bases, the J end lost 5 bases, and 11 bases lay between the germline ends. The CDR3 nucleotides read TGTGCCATCAGTAATGGGCTTCAAGATACGCAGTATTTT. It codes for CAISNGLQDTQYF.

This clone was counted ten times or more. This rearrangement joins TRBV10-3 to TRBJ1-2; 7 positions match TRBD1. The V and J ends lost 3 bases and 4 bases, in that order; junction bases with no gene match: 5. The germline gives CDR1 ENHRY, CDR2 SYGVKD. This CDR3 region has 14 residues. The CDR3 DNA reads TGTGCCATCAGTGAACAGGGGACAATCTATGGCTACACCTTC. Encoded protein: CAISEQGTIYGYTF.

Ten or more counts support this clone. The chain joins TRBV6-6 to TRBJ2-7; 7 bases fit TRBD1. The CDR3 is made up of 14 amino acids. Trimming cost V 4 bases and J 4 bases; bases outside gene matches: 7. CDR1 and CDR2 from the germline V gene are MNHNY and SVGAGI (reference sequence). The CDR3 loop reads CASSSRDRNYEQYF. The CDR3 bases are TGTGCCAGCAGTTCCCGGGACAGAAATTACGAGCAGTACTTC.